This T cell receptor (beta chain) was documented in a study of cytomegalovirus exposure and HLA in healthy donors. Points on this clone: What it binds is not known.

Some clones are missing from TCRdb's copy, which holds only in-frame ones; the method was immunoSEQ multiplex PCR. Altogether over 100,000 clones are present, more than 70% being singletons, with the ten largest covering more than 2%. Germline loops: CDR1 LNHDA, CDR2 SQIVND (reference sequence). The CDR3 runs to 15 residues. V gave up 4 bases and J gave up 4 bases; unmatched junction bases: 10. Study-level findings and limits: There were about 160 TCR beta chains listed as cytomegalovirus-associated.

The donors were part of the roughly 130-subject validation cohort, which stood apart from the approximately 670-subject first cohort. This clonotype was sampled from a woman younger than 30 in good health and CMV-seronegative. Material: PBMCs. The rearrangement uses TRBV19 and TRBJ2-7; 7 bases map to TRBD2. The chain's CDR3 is CASSSIQRDRYEQYF. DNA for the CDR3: TGTGCCAGTAGTAGTATCCAGCGGGATCGATACGAGCAGTACTTC.